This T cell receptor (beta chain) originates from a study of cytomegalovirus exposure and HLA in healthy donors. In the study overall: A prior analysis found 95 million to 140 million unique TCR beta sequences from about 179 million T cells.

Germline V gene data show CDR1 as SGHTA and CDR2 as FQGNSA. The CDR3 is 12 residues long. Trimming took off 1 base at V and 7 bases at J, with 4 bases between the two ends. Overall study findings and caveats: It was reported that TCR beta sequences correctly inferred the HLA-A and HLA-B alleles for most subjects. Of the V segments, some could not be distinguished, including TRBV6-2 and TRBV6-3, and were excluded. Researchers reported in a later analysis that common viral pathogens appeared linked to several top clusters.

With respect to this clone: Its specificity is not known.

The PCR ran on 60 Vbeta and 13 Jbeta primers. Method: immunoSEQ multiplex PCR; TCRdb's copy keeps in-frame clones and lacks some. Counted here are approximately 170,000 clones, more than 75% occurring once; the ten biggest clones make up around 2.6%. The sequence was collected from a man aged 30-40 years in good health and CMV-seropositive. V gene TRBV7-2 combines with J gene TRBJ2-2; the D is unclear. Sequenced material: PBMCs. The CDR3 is CASSLDLGELFF. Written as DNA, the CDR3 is TGTGCCAGCAGCTTAGATCTCGGGGAGCTGTTTTTT. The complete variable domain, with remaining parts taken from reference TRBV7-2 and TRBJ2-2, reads GAGVSQSPSNKVTEKGKDVELRCDPISGHTALYWYRQSLGQGLEFLIYFQGNSAPDKSGLPSDRFSAERTGGSVSTLTIQRTQQEDSAVYLCASSLDLGELFFGEGSRLTVL.